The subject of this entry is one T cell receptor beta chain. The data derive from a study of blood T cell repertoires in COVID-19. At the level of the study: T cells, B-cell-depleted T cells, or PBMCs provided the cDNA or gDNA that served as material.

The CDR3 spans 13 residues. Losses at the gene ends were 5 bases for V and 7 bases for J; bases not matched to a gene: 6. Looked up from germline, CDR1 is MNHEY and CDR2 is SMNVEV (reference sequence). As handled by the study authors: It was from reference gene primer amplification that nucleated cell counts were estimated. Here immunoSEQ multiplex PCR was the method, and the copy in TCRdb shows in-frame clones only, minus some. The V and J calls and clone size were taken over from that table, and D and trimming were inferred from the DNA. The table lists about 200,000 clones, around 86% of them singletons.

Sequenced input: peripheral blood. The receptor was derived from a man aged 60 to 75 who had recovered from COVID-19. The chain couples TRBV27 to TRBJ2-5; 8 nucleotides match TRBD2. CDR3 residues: CASSGGGMGTQYF. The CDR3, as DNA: TGTGCCAGCAGTGGCGGGGGGATGGGGACCCAGTACTTC.